The 16 T cell receptor beta chains given below trace back to one sample, sequenced in a study of siplizumab effects on memory and regulatory T cells. Using immunoSEQ multiplex PCR, the repertoire was profiled, and TCRdb retains in-frame clones only, with some absent. Of over 60,000 clones listed, about 89% are singletons. What was sequenced was CD8+ T cells sorted from blood. These TCRs come from a human donor in good health.

This chain links TRBV9 with TRBJ2-1; D uncertain. With 0 bases removed from V and 10 bases from J, the gap between germline ends came to 11 bases. Looked up from germline, CDR1 is SGDLS and CDR2 is YYNGEE. The CDR3 spans 13 residues. The CDR3 is CASSVAKITEQFF. The CDR3 DNA reads TGTGCCAGCAGCGTAGCAAAAATAACCGAGCAGTTCTTC.

V is TRBV5-4 and J is TRBJ2-5; 9 positions match TRBD2. The CDR3 consists of 15 residues. V shed 4 bases, J shed 5 bases, and the junction held 9 bases outside the gene matches. Germline CDR1 is SGHNT and CDR2 is YYREEE (reference sequence). The CDR3: CASSRTPGTSETQYF. The CDR3 DNA is TGTGCCAGCAGCCGAACTCCCGGGACTAGCGAGACCCAGTACTTC.

This clone was counted once. The chain has TRBV6-6 and TRBJ1-2, with TRBD1 identical over 9 bases. The V gene end was trimmed by 2 bases and the J gene end by 12 bases; junction bases not matched to a gene: 7. From germline, CDR1 is MNHNY and CDR2 SVGAGI (reference sequence). The CDR3 extends over 13 amino acids. CDR3 region: CASSYTGGATDTF. The CDR3 nucleotides are TGTGCCAGCAGTTACACAGGGGGCGCGACGGACACCTTC.

The chain carries TRBV5-5 and TRBJ2-7; the match to TRBD1 covers 7 bases. The CDR3 length is 14 residues. Unmatched junction bases numbered 7, after V lost 3 bases and J lost 4 bases. Germline V gene lookup returns CDR1 SGHKS and CDR2 YYEKEE (reference sequence). The DNA of the CDR3 is TGTGCCAGCAGCTCCTGGGACAGCATTTACGAGCAGTACTTC. Translated: CASSSWDSIYEQYF.

V and J are TRBV7-8 and TRBJ2-7; 8 bases are a match to TRBD1. The V gene end was trimmed by 0 bases and the J gene end by 1 base; junction bases not matched to a gene: 2. Germline V CDR1 and CDR2: SGHVS, FQNEAQ. The CDR3 sequence is 15 residues long. The CDR3 nucleotides read TGTGCCAGCAGCTTAGCGACAGGGGCGTCCTACGAGCAGTACTTC. It specifies CASSLATGASYEQYF. Full variable domain (missing parts from reference TRBV7-8 and TRBJ2-7): GAGVSQSPRYKVAKRGQDVALRCDPISGHVSLFWYQQALGQGPEFLTYFQNEAQLDKSGLPSDRFFAERPEGSVSTLKIQRTQQEDSAVYLCASSLATGASYEQYFGPGTRLTVT.

The chain carries TRBV13 and TRBJ1-1; 11 nucleotides agree with TRBD1. The length of the CDR3 is 16 residues. Trimming removed 0 bases from V and 1 base from J; junction bases left unmatched: 1. Germline CDR1 PRHDT, CDR2 FYEKMQ (reference sequence). As DNA, the CDR3 is TGTGCCAGCAGCTTAGGCGGACAGGGGGCGAACACTGAAGCTTTCTTT. Translation: CASSLGGQGANTEAFF.

The chain has TRBV4-1 and TRBJ2-7; the match to TRBD2 covers 9 bases. The CDR3 is made up of 16 amino acids. With 2 bases clipped from V and 3 bases from J, the junction kept 8 bases outside the gene matches. The germline gives CDR1 MGHRA, CDR2 YSYEKL. DNA for the CDR3: TGCGCCAGCAGCCAACGGACTAGCGCAGACTTCTACGAGCAGTACTTC. Its translation is CASSQRTSADFYEQYF.

This chain uses TRBV7-9 with TRBJ2-2; D perhaps matches TRBD2 (5 bases). The CDR3 runs to 16 residues. Per the germline V gene, CDR1 is SEHNR and CDR2 is FQNEAQ (reference sequence). V lost 2 bases and J 7 bases, leaving 17 bases between the germline ends. Written as DNA, the CDR3 is TGTGCCAGCAGCTTACTAGCCTCCCCTAGGGACGGGGAGCTGTTTTTT. Translation gives CASSLLASPRDGELFF.

A single count supports this clone. The chain is built from TRBV4-1 and TRBJ2-1, with D possibly matching TRBD1 (6 bases). Germline loops: CDR1 MGHRA, CDR2 YSYEKL. V was shortened by 2 bases and J by 0 bases, with 14 bases between the two germline ends. The CDR3 spans 17 residues. The CDR3 spells CASSQNPGTSSYNEQFF. DNA for the CDR3: TGCGCCAGCAGCCAAAACCCTGGGACAAGCTCCTACAATGAGCAGTTCTTC.

The chain carries TRBV30 and TRBJ2-3; TRBD1 agrees at 7 bases. Germline loops: CDR1 GTSNPN, CDR2 SVGIG (reference sequence). Trimming took 4 bases from V and 0 from J; bases not matched to a gene: 7. The CDR3 loop spans 15 amino acids. The chain's CDR3 is CAWTSGTASTDTQYF. CDR3 nucleotide sequence: TGTGCCTGGACTTCCGGGACAGCCAGCACAGATACGCAGTATTTT.

CDR3 amino acids: CASSLGLAGGSEQYF. As DNA, the CDR3 is TGTGCCAGCAGCTTAGGACTAGCGGGAGGGAGTGAGCAGTACTTC. The chain employs TRBV13 and TRBJ2-7; 13 bases agree with TRBD2. This CDR3 region has 15 residues. With V trimmed by 0 bases and J by 7 bases, 3 bases remained unmatched. Germline CDR1 is PRHDT and CDR2 is FYEKMQ (reference sequence).

The J gene is TRBJ2-2, the V gene TRBV9; the D is unclear. The CDR3 is 14 residues long. V shed 4 bases and J shed 5 bases, with 12 bases lying between them. In germline, CDR1 is SGDLS, CDR2 YYNGEE. CDR3 nucleotides: TGTGCCAGCAGCCAATCGTCTTCTACCGGGGAGCTGTTTTTT. Translating it yields CASSQSSSTGELFF.

The genes are TRBV25-1 and TRBJ2-7, with D perhaps matching TRBD1 (5 bases). Trimming removed 6 bases from V and 4 bases from J, with 13 bases in between. CDR3 size: 13 residues. Germline assignment: CDR1 MGHDK and CDR2 SYGVNS. The CDR3 region is CASSPPTEYEQYF. As DNA, the CDR3 is TGTGCCAGCAGCCCGCCGACAGAGTACGAGCAGTACTTC.

The count of this clone is one. The genes are TRBV19 and TRBJ2-7; D unclear. There are 13 residues in the CDR3. The germline V gene encodes CDR1 LNHDA and CDR2 SQIVND (reference sequence). Deletions cut 3 bases from V and 2 bases from J, with 8 bases between. CDR3 residues: CASSITSTYEQYF. CDR3 DNA: TGTGCCAGTAGTATTACCTCCACCTACGAGCAGTACTTC.

The J gene is TRBJ2-7, the V gene TRBV5-1, with D possibly TRBD1 on 6 matching bases. The CDR3 length is 14 residues. The V gene lost 0 bases and the J gene lost 5 bases, with 12 bases spanning the gap. In germline, CDR1 is SGHRS, CDR2 YFSETQ. CDR3 sequence (DNA): TGCGCCAGCAGCTTGGCCGGGACATGGAACGAGCAGTACTTC. Its translation: CASSLAGTWNEQYF.

The chain couples TRBV4-1 to TRBJ2-1; 14 bases are shared with TRBD2. Losses at the gene ends were 2 bases for V and 7 bases for J; bases not matched to a gene: 7. This CDR3 has 17 residues. In germline, CDR1 is MGHRA, CDR2 YSYEKL. In DNA form, the CDR3 reads TGCGCCAGCAGCCAATCGGGACTAGCGGGAGAACAGAATGAGCAGTTCTTC. This sequence encodes CASSQSGLAGEQNEQFF.